This T cell receptor (beta chain) originates from a study of beta chain features in type 1 diabetes. Overall study findings and caveats: For Type 1 diabetes patients, all four CD4+ subsets carried TCRB CDR3s that were moderately but significantly shorter.

As for this clone: What it binds is not known.

With 0 bases clipped from V and 9 bases from J, the junction kept 10 bases outside the gene matches. CDR1 MNHEY and CDR2 SMNVEV come from the germline V gene (reference sequence). The CDR3 is 16 residues long. Isolated RNA was reverse transcribed in full, so expressed TCRB transcripts were sequenced. Mean read depth for naive, central memory and regulatory T cell samples was roughly 4 million reads. Sequenced by immunoSEQ multiplex PCR; TCRdb stores in-frame clones only, minus some. This sample has roughly 240,000 clones, with around 24% found just once. V gene TRBV27 combines with J gene TRBJ2-1, with TRBD2 matching over 8 bases. What was sequenced was naive CD4+ T cells from blood. This TCR derives from a woman in her 30s with type 1 diabetes. CDR3 residues: CASSLSPGLDVGEQFF. The CDR3 DNA reads TGTGCCAGCAGTTTATCGCCGGGACTAGATGTTGGTGAGCAGTTCTTC.